This TCR beta chain came from a study of CD8 T cells in ankylosing spondylitis (dated by TCRdb to about 2017). Turning to the overall study: The study set out to find disease-linked TCR variants by profiling T cell receptor beta repertoires in ankylosing spondylitis patients and healthy donors. Peripheral blood was sampled, and synovial fluid was also collected from ankylosing spondylitis patients. The full study cohort comprised about 24 ankylosing spondylitis patients and 85 to 120 healthy donors. The paper's findings and limits, for the study overall: A TCR beta motif of several highly homologous amino acid variants appeared characteristic of blood from ankylosing spondylitis patients. Some motif variants were previously reported in synovial fluid and blood of reactive arthritis patients, suggesting common disease-initiation mechanisms. The disease-linked clones were reported to be significantly enriched in matched synovial fluid samples from ankylosing spondylitis patients. A CD8+ phenotype was shown by the disease-linked clones, which were found at relatively low frequencies in peripheral blood.

V loses 3 bases of germline sequence and J loses 0 bases, and the interval between the two ends is 24 bases. Looking up the germline V gene yields CDR1 MDHEN and CDR2 SYDVKM. Counted from cysteine to phenylalanine, this CDR3 has 20 amino acids. Only CDR3 DNA remains: 60 bases, in frame from the first base. As to this clonotype: The target of this receptor is not known. Base qualities are not recorded, but no much larger clone differs from it by a single base.

The instrument given in TCRdb is Illumina HiSeq 2500. Quantitative 5'-RACE with molecular barcodes was the method used to prepare the TCR beta libraries. The original methods were these. A new computational method based on a probabilistic model of VDJ rearrangement was used to identify disease-linked TCR variants. The public reads were reanalyzed by TCRdb: fastp trimming at Q25, MiXCR alignment, in-frame beta chains only. Each CDR3 protein gets just one entry, which takes the most common genes and DNA from the rows behind it. These V and J calls originate from TCRdb's pipeline instead of the authors' own analysis. The sample table contains 350,000 or so distinct CDR3 sequences; only one count was recorded for roughly 8% of them. Roughly 15% of the sample is in the top ten clones.

The sequence came from a male donor with ankylosing spondylitis. Specimen: blood, either unsorted or a sorted T cell fraction (not recorded which). The chain joins TRBV28 to TRBJ2-1; no confident D gene assignment can be made. The DNA is as follows: TGTGCCAGCAGTTTCCCGATCGGAGACGTAAGCTTGAGCTCCTACAATGAGCAGTTCTTC. Its protein is CASSFPIGDVSLSSYNEQFF.